The 2 T cell receptor beta chains presented below share a single source sample, sequenced in a study of T cells in Graves' hyperthyroidism and ophthalmopathy. What was amplified from RNA transcripts were TCR beta CDR3 regions. The TCR CDR3 first-round RT-PCR relied on the HTBI primer set. MiXCR was run by TCRdb on the multiplex PCR reads, yielding one entry per CDR3 protein. This sample has approximately 370,000 distinct CDR3 sequences; about 17% occur once, and the top ten carry approximately 35%. The sequenced sample was blood. The receptors were sampled from a woman between 25 and 40 years old with Graves' hyperthyroidism that later progressed to Graves' ophthalmopathy.

The rearrangement joins TRBV30 to TRBJ1-2; unclear D gene. V was pared by 2 bases and J by 5 bases, with 6 bases between. From germline, CDR1 is GTSNPN and CDR2 SVGIG (reference sequence). The CDR3 covers 11 residues. CDR3 sequence reads: CAWSRRYGYTF. The CDR3 DNA sequence: TGTGCCTGGAGTCGAAGGTATGGCTACACCTTC.

Many counts were recorded for this clonotype. The chain couples TRBV28 to TRBJ1-1; 10 bases align to TRBD1. This CDR3 is 15 amino acids long. The trim removed 5 bases at V and 7 bases at J, leaving 10 bases unmatched. Germline V gives CDR1 MDHEN, CDR2 SYDVKM. The CDR3 is CASSPDGTGVGEAFF. The CDR3 DNA follows: TGTGCCAGCAGTCCGGACGGGACAGGGGTTGGTGAAGCTTTCTTT. Full variable domain (rest looked up from reference TRBV28 and TRBJ1-1): DVKVTQSSRYLVKRTGEKVFLECVQDMDHENMFWYRQDPGLGLRLIYFSYDVKMKEKGDIPEGYSVSREKKERFSLILESASTNQTSMYLCASSPDGTGVGEAFFGQGTRLTVV.